The rows below give T cell receptor beta chains drawn from one sample of a study of blood T cell repertoires in COVID-19. TCRdb's copy holds only in-frame clones and misses some; the assay was immunoSEQ multiplex PCR. This sample has approximately 150,000 clones, with approximately 86% found just once. The source material was PBMCs or T cells enriched from blood (not recorded which). The receptors were gathered from a woman aged 40 to 50 who had been exposed to COVID-19. CDR3s include the opening cysteine and the closing phenylalanine or tryptophan. Each record gives: V gene, J gene, CDR3 protein.

>TRBV7-8|TRBJ2-3
CASSLGPSGFLDTQYF
>TRBV12-3/TRBV12-4|TRBJ1-6
CASSLTDPLHF
>TRBV6-5|TRBJ1-2
CASSQGHPAYGYTF
>TRBV18|TRBJ1-1
CASSPGLEAFF
>TRBV10-3|TRBJ2-7
CAIRKSTGKSYEQYF
>TRBV5-5|TRBJ2-7
CASSRDSNYEQYF
>TRBV5-5|TRBJ2-1
CASSLIRGSYNEQFF
>TRBV9|TRBJ1-1
CASSVTGGTEAFF
>TRBV28|TRBJ1-1
CASSATGEVHTEAFF
>TRBV3-1/TRBV3-2|TRBJ2-2
CASSQDLGGETGELFF
>TRBV5-6|TRBJ1-4
CASSSGTINEKLFF
>TRBV9|TRBJ2-7
CASTYPRDTHEQYF
>TRBV7-9|TRBJ2-1
CASSQRGLAGENEQFF
>TRBV4-1|TRBJ1-3
CASSQPTGSRSSGNTIYF
>TRBV7-8|TRBJ1-2
CASSSDRGNGYTF
>TRBV5-1|TRBJ1-4
CASSLGQLATNEKLFF
>TRBV18|TRBJ1-1
CASSQRNTEAFF
>TRBV28|TRBJ1-2
CASSLDGNYGYTF
>TRBV5-1|TRBJ2-7
CASSLAQGGLSYEQYF
>TRBV10-3|TRBJ2-1
CAISESGRPSTVEQFF
>TRBV2|TRBJ1-4
CASRISLLRNEKLFF
>TRBV27|TRBJ1-2
CASSLADRGLDGYTF
>TRBV18|TRBJ2-7
CASSPYLWTSGESSYEQYF
>TRBV28|TRBJ2-7
CASLSGVWPDVYEQYF
>TRBV29-1|TRBJ2-3
CSVEFAGDTQYF
>TRBV7-9|TRBJ2-1
CASSPYPTGSYNEQFF
>TRBV2|TRBJ2-4
CASSVLGQGGANIQYF
>TRBV19|TRBJ1-3
CASNGQTSGNTIYF
>TRBV12-3/TRBV12-4|TRBJ1-1
CASSLKGDTEAFF
>TRBV19|TRBJ2-1
CASSMGGLAGSSYNEQFF
>TRBV7-9|TRBJ1-1
CASSLGATEAFF
>TRBV24-1|TRBJ2-3
CATSADDGGDTQYF
>TRBV28|TRBJ1-1
CASSTGQGFPEAFF
>TRBV25-1|TRBJ1-2
CASSVPDRDYGYTF
>TRBV10-3|TRBJ1-1
CATKETPGQYFTEAFF
>TRBV28|TRBJ1-1
CASSLAQQGFSTEAFF
>TRBV6-5|TRBJ2-1
CASSPRELRPQFF
>TRBV19|TRBJ1-1
CASSLGQGYNTEAFF
>TRBV7-2|TRBJ2-7
CASSSGAGGPYEQYF
>TRBV27|TRBJ1-5
CASRAVAGLSNQPQHF